A single TCR beta chain is shown here with its context. Cohort placement rested on clinical history that participants reported themselves. This record belongs to a study of blood T cell repertoires in COVID-19. Overall study context: Nucleic acid was either cDNA or gDNA, and it came from T cells, B-cell-depleted T cells, or PBMCs.

Profiled with immunoSEQ multiplex PCR; TCRdb holds only in-frame clones, not every one. The table records approximately 490,000 clones, about nine tenths of them present only once. The clonotype was recovered from a young woman who had recovered from COVID-19. Sequencing was performed on PBMCs or T cells enriched from blood (not recorded which).

CDR3 nucleotide sequence: TGTGCCAGCAGCTTAGGTCAGGAGACCCAGTACTTC. Its protein product is CASSLGQETQYF. The chain carries TRBV7-9 and TRBJ2-5; D not resolved. Trimming removed 1 base from V and 5 bases from J, with 5 bases in between. This CDR3 contains 12 residues. From germline, CDR1 is SEHNR and CDR2 FQNEAQ (reference sequence).